This is a list of T cell receptor beta chains from one sample in a study of cytomegalovirus exposure and HLA in healthy donors. Profiling relied on immunoSEQ multiplex PCR, and the TCRdb table lists in-frame clones only, not all of them. This sample has 150,000 to 170,000 clones, with 86% found just once. Material: PBMCs. These receptor sequences come from a human donor in good health. Each CDR3 is given with its conserved first and last residue. D genes are given only for firm matches. Size is omitted from some rows. Given values are once, few, many or a class for expanded clones.

CDR3 protein: CASSLTSSYNEQFF
CDR3 DNA: TGTGCCAGCAGCTTAACCAGCTCCTACAATGAGCAGTTCTTC
J gene: TRBJ2-1
D gene: .
V gene: TRBV7-2
clone size: .

CDR3 protein: CASSQDSEGVGQPQHF
CDR3 DNA: TGCGCCAGCAGCCAAGATTCAGAAGGGGTCGGGCAGCCCCAGCATTTT
J gene: TRBJ1-5
D gene: .
V gene: TRBV4-3
clone size: .

CDR3 protein: CASSSQFLAGEETQYF
CDR3 DNA: TGTGCCAGCAGCTCCCAGTTCCTAGCGGGGGAAGAGACCCAGTACTTC
J gene: TRBJ2-5
D gene: TRBD2
V gene: TRBV11-3
clone size: .

CDR3 protein: CASSRTSDYNEQFF
CDR3 DNA: TGTGCCAGCTCACGGACTAGCGATTACAATGAGCAGTTCTTC
J gene: TRBJ2-1
D gene: TRBD2
V gene: TRBV18
clone size: .

CDR3 protein: CASSLSLGRPSGNTIYF
CDR3 DNA: TGTGCCAGCAGTTTATCCTTGGGCAGGCCCTCTGGAAACACCATATATTTT
J gene: TRBJ1-3
D gene: .
V gene: TRBV28
clone size: .

CDR3 protein: CASSVQGGLGTEAFF
CDR3 DNA: TGTGCCAGCAGCGTACAAGGGGGCTTGGGCACTGAAGCTTTCTTT
J gene: TRBJ1-1
D gene: TRBD1
V gene: TRBV5-6
clone size: .

CDR3 protein: CASSSLANWNEQFF
CDR3 DNA: TGCGCCAGCAGCTCCCTAGCGAATTGGAATGAGCAGTTCTTC
J gene: TRBJ2-1
D gene: .
V gene: TRBV5-1
clone size: .

CDR3 protein: CASRKGGSLHNSPLHF
CDR3 DNA: TGTGCCAGCAGAAAGGGGGGGTCACTTCACAATTCACCCCTCCACTTT
J gene: TRBJ1-6
D gene: .
V gene: TRBV7-2
clone size: .

CDR3 protein: CASSEATPGRQPQHF
CDR3 DNA: TGTGCCAGCAGTGAAGCGACGCCAGGGCGTCAGCCCCAGCATTTT
J gene: TRBJ1-5
D gene: .
V gene: TRBV6-1
clone size: .

CDR3 protein: CASTTDSAGYGYTF
CDR3 DNA: TGTGCCAGCACAACCGATTCTGCCGGTTATGGCTACACCTTC
J gene: TRBJ1-2
D gene: .
V gene: TRBV6-6
clone size: .

CDR3 protein: CASSDMGPTYEQYF
CDR3 DNA: TGTGCCAGCAGTGATATGGGGCCCACCTACGAGCAGTACTTC
J gene: TRBJ2-7
D gene: .
V gene: TRBV2
clone size: .

CDR3 protein: CSVDRAGGGVDTQYF
CDR3 DNA: TGCAGCGTTGATCGGGCGGGAGGTGGAGTAGATACGCAGTATTTT
J gene: TRBJ2-3
D gene: TRBD2
V gene: TRBV29-1
clone size: .

CDR3 protein: CATPDPGTGKYEQYF
CDR3 DNA: TGTGCCACTCCTGATCCCGGGACAGGGAAATACGAGCAGTACTTC
J gene: TRBJ2-7
D gene: .
V gene: TRBV21-1
clone size: .

CDR3 protein: CASSFRTSGYNEQFF
CDR3 DNA: TGTGCCAGCAGCTTTAGGACTAGCGGATACAATGAGCAGTTCTTC
J gene: TRBJ2-1
D gene: TRBD2
V gene: TRBV5-6
clone size: .

CDR3 protein: CATRPRGRVTEAFF
CDR3 DNA: TGTGCCACCCGACCCAGGGGGCGCGTCACTGAAGCTTTCTTT
J gene: TRBJ1-1
D gene: TRBD1
V gene: TRBV19
clone size: .

CDR3 protein: CASSLESQETQYF
CDR3 DNA: TGTGCCAGCAGCTTGGAGAGCCAAGAGACCCAGTACTTC
J gene: TRBJ2-5
D gene: .
V gene: TRBV7-9
clone size: .

CDR3 protein: CSPNEAFF
CDR3 DNA: TGCAGCCCCAATGAAGCTTTCTTT
J gene: TRBJ1-1
D gene: .
V gene: TRBV20-1
clone size: .

CDR3 protein: CASSYQTGILTYEQYF
CDR3 DNA: TGTGCCAGCAGTTATCAGACAGGGATACTTACCTACGAGCAGTACTTC
J gene: TRBJ2-7
D gene: TRBD1
V gene: TRBV28
clone size: .

CDR3 protein: CASSIWAGLAYEQYF
CDR3 DNA: TGCGCCAGCAGCATTTGGGCAGGGTTGGCCTACGAGCAGTACTTC
J gene: TRBJ2-7
D gene: .
V gene: TRBV5-1
clone size: .

CDR3 protein: CASSLGDSAGGYTF
CDR3 DNA: TGTGCCAGCAGCTTGGGGGACAGCGCTGGTGGCTACACCTTC
J gene: TRBJ1-2
D gene: TRBD1
V gene: TRBV7-9
clone size: .

CDR3 protein: CASSLERELKYNEQFF
CDR3 DNA: TGTGCCAGCAGCTTGGAGCGGGAGTTGAAATACAATGAGCAGTTCTTC
J gene: TRBJ2-1
D gene: TRBD2
V gene: TRBV11-3
clone size: .

CDR3 protein: CAWRTGNGYTF
CDR3 DNA: TGTGCCTGGCGGACAGGGAATGGCTACACCTTC
J gene: TRBJ1-2
D gene: TRBD1
V gene: TRBV30
clone size: few

CDR3 protein: CASSYSGQITTEAFF
CDR3 DNA: TGTGCCAGCAGTTACTCCGGACAGATCACGACTGAAGCTTTCTTT
J gene: TRBJ1-1
D gene: .
V gene: TRBV6-5
clone size: .

CDR3 protein: CASSQVTGGNTEAFF
CDR3 DNA: TGCGCCAGCAGCCAAGTCACAGGGGGCAACACTGAAGCTTTCTTT
J gene: TRBJ1-1
D gene: TRBD1
V gene: TRBV4-3
clone size: .

CDR3 protein: CASSRGWVYGYTF
CDR3 DNA: TGTGCCAGCAGCCGAGGATGGGTTTATGGCTACACCTTC
J gene: TRBJ1-2
D gene: .
V gene: TRBV9
clone size: once

CDR3 protein: CASSPGTSLMGSYNEQFF
CDR3 DNA: TGTGCCAGCAGCCCCGGGACATCATTAATGGGCTCCTACAATGAGCAGTTCTTC
J gene: TRBJ2-1
D gene: .
V gene: TRBV11-3
clone size: .

CDR3 protein: CASSQVSSRGGEKLFF
CDR3 DNA: TGCGCCAGCAGCCAAGTTAGCTCTAGGGGCGGCGAAAAACTGTTTTTT
J gene: TRBJ1-4
D gene: .
V gene: TRBV4-1
clone size: few

CDR3 protein: CASRVSGRTDTQYF
CDR3 DNA: TGTGCCAGCAGAGTTAGCGGGCGGACAGATACGCAGTATTTT
J gene: TRBJ2-3
D gene: TRBD2
V gene: TRBV2
clone size: .

CDR3 protein: CASSESGGTQETQYF
CDR3 DNA: TGTGCCAGCAGCGAAAGCGGGGGGACCCAAGAGACCCAGTACTTC
J gene: TRBJ2-5
D gene: TRBD2
V gene: TRBV5-8
clone size: .

CDR3 protein: CASSYTTGRGEQFF
CDR3 DNA: TGTGCCAGCAGTTACACAACCGGGAGGGGTGAGCAGTTCTTC
J gene: TRBJ2-1
D gene: TRBD2
V gene: TRBV6-5
clone size: .

CDR3 protein: CASSSAQYSNQPQHF
CDR3 DNA: TGTGCCAGCAGTTCCGCCCAGTATAGCAATCAGCCCCAGCATTTT
J gene: TRBJ1-5
D gene: .
V gene: TRBV2
clone size: .

CDR3 protein: CASSQDPSSSGYTF
CDR3 DNA: TGTGCCAGCAGCCAAGATCCTAGTTCTAGTGGCTACACCTTC
J gene: TRBJ1-2
D gene: .
V gene: TRBV4-2
clone size: .

CDR3 protein: CASSPTGTYNQPQHF
CDR3 DNA: TGTGCCAGCAGCCCAACCGGGACATATAATCAGCCCCAGCATTTT
J gene: TRBJ1-5
D gene: .
V gene: TRBV7-9
clone size: .

CDR3 protein: CASTLSGTREETQYF
CDR3 DNA: TGCGCCAGCACCTTATCCGGGACTAGGGAAGAGACCCAGTACTTC
J gene: TRBJ2-5
D gene: TRBD2
V gene: TRBV5-1
clone size: .

CDR3 protein: CASSPPAVGNTIYF
CDR3 DNA: TGTGCCAGCTCACCACCCGCAGTTGGAAACACCATATATTTT
J gene: TRBJ1-3
D gene: .
V gene: TRBV18
clone size: few

CDR3 protein: CASSQVAGWETQYF
CDR3 DNA: TGTGCCAGCAGCCAAGTCGCAGGGTGGGAGACCCAGTACTTC
J gene: TRBJ2-5
D gene: .
V gene: TRBV14
clone size: .

CDR3 protein: CASSVSGRGETQYF
CDR3 DNA: TGTGCCAGCAGTGTCTCGGGCAGGGGAGAGACCCAGTACTTC
J gene: TRBJ2-5
D gene: .
V gene: TRBV6-1
clone size: .

CDR3 protein: CASSLSGGAGNTIYF
CDR3 DNA: TGTGCCAGCAGTTTATCCGGTGGAGCTGGAAACACCATATATTTT
J gene: TRBJ1-3
D gene: .
V gene: TRBV27
clone size: .

CDR3 protein: CASGFARDRVGGRMAGELFF
CDR3 DNA: TGTGCTAGTGGTTTCGCTAGGGACAGGGTAGGTGGTAGGATGGCCGGGGAGCTGTTTTTT
J gene: TRBJ2-2
D gene: TRBD1
V gene: TRBV12-5
clone size: .

CDR3 protein: CASSFSGLKYGYTF
CDR3 DNA: TGTGCCAGCAGTTTCTCAGGGTTAAAATATGGCTACACCTTC
J gene: TRBJ1-2
D gene: .
V gene: TRBV28
clone size: .

CDR3 protein: CASSPGQGAYGQYF
CDR3 DNA: TGTGCCAGCAGTCCCGGACAGGGGGCATATGGGCAGTACTTC
J gene: TRBJ2-7
D gene: TRBD1
V gene: TRBV27
clone size: .

CDR3 protein: CASSSADRDDEQFF
CDR3 DNA: TGTGCCAGCAGCTCAGCTGATCGGGATGATGAGCAGTTCTTC
J gene: TRBJ2-1
D gene: .
V gene: TRBV7-9
clone size: .

CDR3 protein: CAWSGIAAGGPGDTQYF
CDR3 DNA: TGTGCCTGGAGTGGCATCGCGGCGGGAGGGCCCGGAGATACGCAGTATTTT
J gene: TRBJ2-3
D gene: TRBD2
V gene: TRBV30
clone size: .

CDR3 protein: CASSLALGPNYEQYF
CDR3 DNA: TGTGCCAGCAGCTTAGCGCTTGGGCCCAACTACGAGCAGTACTTC
J gene: TRBJ2-7
D gene: .
V gene: TRBV7-8
clone size: .

CDR3 protein: CASSGERGKNEQFF
CDR3 DNA: TGTGCCAGCTCAGGTGAGCGGGGGAAAAATGAGCAGTTCTTC
J gene: TRBJ2-1
D gene: TRBD2
V gene: TRBV18
clone size: .

CDR3 protein: CAISEIGTGNTEAFF
CDR3 DNA: TGTGCCATCAGTGAGATAGGGACAGGGAACACTGAAGCTTTCTTT
J gene: TRBJ1-1
D gene: TRBD1
V gene: TRBV10-3
clone size: .

CDR3 protein: CASRGSTGRRTEAFF
CDR3 DNA: TGCGCCAGCAGGGGCTCGACAGGGCGTCGCACTGAAGCTTTCTTT
J gene: TRBJ1-1
D gene: TRBD1
V gene: TRBV5-1
clone size: few

CDR3 protein: CASSKGCDRGYEQYF
CDR3 DNA: TGTGCCAGCAGCAAAGGGTGCGACAGGGGCTACGAGCAGTACTTC
J gene: TRBJ2-7
D gene: .
V gene: TRBV21-1
clone size: .

CDR3 protein: CASSFTSGTRYEQYF
CDR3 DNA: TGTGCCAGCAGCTTCACTAGCGGGACCCGCTACGAGCAGTACTTC
J gene: TRBJ2-7
D gene: TRBD2
V gene: TRBV7-2
clone size: .

CDR3 protein: CASSLEVPYEQYF
CDR3 DNA: TGTGCCAGCAGCTTGGAGGTCCCCTACGAGCAGTACTTC
J gene: TRBJ2-7
D gene: .
V gene: TRBV7-6
clone size: once

CDR3 protein: CASSNVQVEKLFF
CDR3 DNA: TGTGCCAGCTCAAATGTACAGGTTGAAAAACTGTTTTTT
J gene: TRBJ1-4
D gene: .
V gene: TRBV18
clone size: few

CDR3 protein: CASGDGTGTGKLFF
CDR3 DNA: TGCGCCAGCGGGGATGGGACAGGGACTGGAAAACTGTTTTTT
J gene: TRBJ1-4
D gene: TRBD1
V gene: TRBV5-1
clone size: .

CDR3 protein: CASSLVIQGGYEQYF
CDR3 DNA: TGTGCCAGCAGCTTAGTCATACAGGGTGGGTACGAGCAGTACTTC
J gene: TRBJ2-7
D gene: .
V gene: TRBV7-2
clone size: .

CDR3 protein: CAIRGQANTGELFF
CDR3 DNA: TGTGCCATCAGAGGACAGGCGAACACCGGGGAGCTGTTTTTT
J gene: TRBJ2-2
D gene: TRBD1
V gene: TRBV10-3
clone size: few

CDR3 protein: CASSPGLAGAKLQETQYF
CDR3 DNA: TGTGCCAGCAGCCCGGGACTAGCGGGGGCAAAACTACAAGAGACCCAGTACTTC
J gene: TRBJ2-5
D gene: TRBD2
V gene: TRBV5-4
clone size: .

CDR3 protein: CASSVGLAALDEQFF
CDR3 DNA: TGTGCCAGCAGCGTAGGGCTAGCGGCCCTCGATGAGCAGTTCTTC
J gene: TRBJ2-1
D gene: TRBD2
V gene: TRBV9
clone size: .